A single sample gave rise to the 15 T cell receptor beta chains below, sequenced in a study of a mutant IDH1 vaccine in newly diagnosed glioma. Time point here: week 5, during vaccination. Mutant IDH1 20-mer peptide, at 300 ug, made up each vaccine dose, with topical imiquimod. These TCRs' antigens remain unknown. Data came from immunoSEQ multiplex PCR; TCRdb stores just in-frame clones and leaves some out. The sample gives about 51,000 clones, around 80% of which show up once; about 5% is in the top ten. The sample in question was PBMCs, obtained from a glioma patient whose treatment included an IDH1 peptide vaccine. Receptors were obtained from a man aged 50 or older with glioma.

In its sample, this clone was seen a few times. Here the CDR3 DNA reads TGTGCCAGCGAAAGGAGCGGGGGCCCGAATGAGCAGTTCTTC. It codes for CASERSGGPNEQFF. The chain is built from TRBV25-1 and TRBJ2-1, with 8 positions matching TRBD2. With 8 bases clipped from V and 7 bases from J, the junction kept 10 bases outside the gene matches. The CDR3 runs to 14 residues. Germline CDR1 MGHDK, CDR2 SYGVNS.

V gene TRBV6-6 combines with J gene TRBJ2-1; 10 bases line up with TRBD1. Germline values: CDR1 MNHNY, CDR2 SVGAGI (reference sequence). The V and J ends lost 6 bases and 7 bases, in that order; junction bases with no gene match: 9. CDR3 length equals 15 residues. As DNA, the CDR3 is TGTGCCAGCAGCCGGGACAGGGGATTTTCGAATGAGCAGTTCTTC. Residues: CASSRDRGFSNEQFF.

The rearrangement links TRBV10-3 to TRBJ2-1, with D unresolved. The germline V gene encodes CDR1 ENHRY and CDR2 SYGVKD. V gave up 0 bases and J gave up 0 bases, with 6 bases separating them. There are 15 residues in the CDR3. The CDR3 loop is CAISESVDSYNEQFF. CDR3 nucleotide sequence: TGTGCCATCAGTGAGTCAGTAGACTCCTACAATGAGCAGTTCTTC.

CDR3 nucleotide sequence: TGTGCCTCGGGGGTAAGAGGGAACACTGAAGCTTTCTTT. It codes for CASGVRGNTEAFF. The chain uses TRBV14 and TRBJ1-1; TRBD1 is a possible D gene (5 bases). V lost 11 bases and J 1 base, leaving 14 bases between the germline ends. This CDR3 spans 13 amino acids. The germline gives CDR1 SGHDN, CDR2 FVKESK.

The rearrangement links TRBV7-2 to TRBJ2-1; weak D call: TRBD2 (5 bases). Germline V gives CDR1 SGHTA, CDR2 FQGNSA. The CDR3 covers 19 residues. V was clipped by 1 base and J by 6 bases, with 25 bases between them. CDR3 residues: CASSLEEPGRARPANEQFF. DNA of the CDR3: TGTGCCAGCAGCTTAGAAGAGCCTGGGAGAGCTCGCCCCGCCAATGAGCAGTTCTTC.

V usage is TRBV4-2 and J usage is TRBJ1-2; possibly TRBD1 for D (6 bases). The CDR3 is 13 residues long. The V end was cut by 4 bases, the J end by 2 bases, with 8 bases between. Germline CDR1 is LGHNA and CDR2 is YNFKEQ. CDR3 region: CASSPGENYGYTF. In DNA, the CDR3 is TGTGCCAGCAGCCCAGGGGAAAACTATGGCTACACCTTC.

Notes on this clone: At one of its ends the junction is not consistent with the germline gene, which may arise from a read error. The genes are TRBV19 and TRBJ1-6, with TRBD1 identical over 7 bases. Looked up from germline, CDR1 is LNHDA and CDR2 is SQIVND (reference sequence). The CDR3 totals 14 residues. In nucleotides, the CDR3 is TGTGCCAGTAGTCTAGAGGGGGCGAGCTCACCCCTCCACTTT. This translates into CASSLEGASSPLHF. The full variable domain, completed using reference TRBV19 and TRBJ1-6, is DGGITQSPKYLFRKEGQNVTLSCEQNLNHDAMYWYRQDPGQGLRLIYYSQIVNDFQKGDIAEGYSVSREKKESFPLTVTSAQKNPTAFYLCASSLEGASSPLHFGNGTRLTVT.

This rearrangement joins TRBV6-6 to TRBJ1-3; D uncertain. V was cut by 6 bases and J by 3 bases, with 6 bases left in between. The germline V gene has CDR1 MNHNY and CDR2 SVGAGI (reference sequence). The CDR3 spans 12 residues. In DNA, the CDR3 is TGTGCCAGCAGGCTAAGTGGAAACACCATATATTTT. Its translation: CASRLSGNTIYF.

The chain combines TRBV7-2 with TRBJ2-5; 11 nucleotides line up with TRBD2. Germline V CDR1 and CDR2: SGHTA, FQGNSA. The CDR3 consists of 15 residues. V was clipped by 1 base and J by 7 bases; unmatched bases: 5. The CDR3, as DNA: TGTGCCAGCAGCTTAGGACTAGCGGGGATGGGGACCCAGTACTTC. This codes for CASSLGLAGMGTQYF. The variable domain in full, with the rest retrieved from reference TRBV7-2 and TRBJ2-5, is GAGVSQSPSNKVTEKGKDVELRCDPISGHTALYWYRQSLGQGLEFLIYFQGNSAPDKSGLPSDRFSAERTGGSVSTLTIQRTQQEDSAVYLCASSLGLAGMGTQYFGPGTRLLVL.

The gene calls are TRBV6-5 and TRBJ1-2, with unresolved D. The V gene lost 0 bases and the J gene lost 8 bases, with 13 bases spanning the gap. CDR1 MNHEY and CDR2 SVGAGI come from the germline V gene. The CDR3 is 14 amino acids. The CDR3 sequence is CASSYSNGVGGYTF. CDR3 DNA sequence: TGTGCCAGCAGTTACTCGAACGGGGTCGGCGGCTACACCTTC.

The CDR3 region has the DNA TGTGCCAGCAGCAAAGGGGGGGTCAACACTGAAGCTTTCTTT. Residues: CASSKGGVNTEAFF. The rearrangement links TRBV21-1 to TRBJ1-1. TRBV21-1 is given as a pseudogene. The CDR3 is made up of 14 amino acids.

J is TRBJ1-2 and V is TRBV30, with D uncertain. The germline V and J ends were trimmed by 1 base and 5 bases, with 17 bases remaining between them. Germline V lookup: CDR1 GTSNPN, CDR2 SVGIG (reference sequence). CDR3 length equals 15 residues. The CDR3 spells CAWSAQASLGYGYTF. CDR3 sequence (DNA): TGTGCCTGGAGTGCTCAGGCGTCGCTAGGGTATGGCTACACCTTC.

The CDR3 protein is CAWSLKGDSGNTIYF. The CDR3 DNA is TGTGCCTGGAGTTTAAAGGGGGACTCTGGAAACACCATATATTTT. V usage is TRBV30 and J usage is TRBJ1-3; possible D gene TRBD1, 6 bases. Germline V CDR1 and CDR2: GTSNPN, SVGIG (reference sequence). The CDR3 extends over 15 amino acids. Trimming pared 2 bases from V and 0 bases from J, leaving 11 bases between.

This clone was seen just once. The chain is built from TRBV6-5 and TRBJ1-1; D is ambiguous. CDR1 is MNHEY, CDR2 SVGAGI, per germline. This CDR3 spans 12 amino acids. Trimming shortened V by 6 bases and J by 4 bases, and 9 bases separated the two germline ends. The CDR3 is CASSRDGTEAFF. CDR3 sequence (DNA): TGTGCCAGCAGCCGCGACGGCACTGAAGCTTTCTTT.

This chain uses TRBV30 with TRBJ2-3, with 8 bases matching TRBD2. Germline loops: CDR1 GTSNPN, CDR2 SVGIG (reference sequence). V dropped 5 bases and J dropped 3; count of bases not matched to a gene: 4. The CDR3 is 13 residues long. This CDR3 is CAWERGLTDTQYF. In DNA form, the CDR3 reads TGTGCCTGGGAGCGGGGGTTAACAGATACGCAGTATTTT.